These 19 T cell receptor beta chains were sequenced from one sample in a study of blood T cells in healthy people across ages. The use of a sample-barcoded 5' primer and a J-beta primer mix characterized a second PCR of about 7 to 12 cycles. TCRdb re-called the 5' RACE reads through MiXCR, storing one row per CDR3 protein. This table holds 660,000 or so distinct CDR3 sequences, around three fifths found once. Sequencing was carried out using blood. The receptors come from a man in his sixties in good health.

This chain uses TRBV5-5 with TRBJ2-5, with 7 nucleotides matching TRBD2. There are 15 residues in the CDR3. Losses at the gene ends were 4 bases for V and 6 bases for J; bases not matched to a gene: 12. CDR1 SGHKS and CDR2 YYEKEE come from the germline V gene (reference sequence). CDR3 in DNA: TGTGCCAGCAGCCACGACCGGGACTACACTCAGACCCAGTACTTC. Translation gives CASSHDRDYTQTQYF.

In its sample, this clonotype was seen many times. The rearrangement uses TRBV11-2 and TRBJ1-1; no definite D call. Per germline, CDR1 SGHAT and CDR2 FQNNGV. V was cut by 4 bases and J by 7 bases, with 10 bases left in between. The CDR3 loop spans 12 amino acids. The CDR3 coding sequence is TGTGCCAGCAGCTATCATAGGAGTGAAGCTTTCTTT. This encodes CASSYHRSEAFF.

V is TRBV12-5 and J is TRBJ2-3; perhaps D is TRBD1 or TRBD2 (5 bases each). Germline CDR1 and CDR2: LGHNT and FRNRAP. The CDR3 covers 13 residues. V was trimmed by 4 bases and J by 4 bases, leaving 9 bases between them. CDR3 sequence (DNA): TGTGCTAGTGGTTCTGGGGGTGCAGATACGCAGTATTTT. Translating it yields CASGSGGADTQYF.

The rearrangement links TRBV11-2 to TRBJ2-3; 8 bases map to TRBD2. The CDR3 is 16 amino acids. Trimming cost V 3 bases and J 5 bases; bases outside gene matches: 10. Per the germline V gene, CDR1 is SGHAT and CDR2 is FQNNGV. As DNA, the CDR3 is TGTGCCAGCAGCTTGGTTCGCGGGGGGCGAGGAGATACGCAGTATTTT. This sequence encodes CASSLVRGGRGDTQYF.

The chain uses TRBV12-3 or TRBV12-4 and TRBJ2-3, with D tentatively TRBD1 or TRBD2 (6 bases each). The V and J ends lost 4 bases and 2 bases respectively, with 16 bases between them. The CDR3 has 16 amino acids. The CDR3 sequence: CASSSPSEGDTDTQYF. CDR3 sequence (DNA): TGTGCCAGCAGTTCCCCTAGCGAGGGGGACACAGATACGCAGTATTTT.

This clonotype showed up just a few times. The rearrangement uses TRBV6-5 and TRBJ2-1; a weak D match, TRBD2 (6 bases). CDR1 is MNHEY and CDR2 is SVGAGI in the germline V gene. The CDR3 has 12 amino acids. Trimming stripped 6 bases from V and 4 bases from J, with 7 bases between. The CDR3 loop is CASSGGYNEQFF. The CDR3 nucleotides are TGTGCCAGCAGCGGGGGTTACAATGAGCAGTTCTTC.

This chain links TRBV6-5 with TRBJ2-2; D call uncertain. Trimming removed 4 bases from V and 1 base from J, with 10 bases in between. The CDR3 runs 15 residues. Germline CDR1 MNHEY, CDR2 SVGAGI. The CDR3 bases are TGTGCCAGCAGTTCCTCCCCGCGGAACACCGGGGAGCTGTTTTTT. It yields the protein CASSSSPRNTGELFF.

This clonotype was picked up a small number of times. This chain links TRBV5-5 with TRBJ1-5; 7 nucleotides line up with TRBD1. The germline gives CDR1 SGHKS, CDR2 YYEKEE (reference sequence). The CDR3 is 16 residues long. J was trimmed by 2 bases and V by 4 bases; bases with no gene match: 9. CDR3 sequence (DNA): TGTGCCAGCAGCGTAGGAGGGGGCGTGGGCAATCAGCCCCAGCATTTT. It is translated as CASSVGGGVGNQPQHF.

The gene calls are TRBV5-1 and TRBJ2-7; D gene unclear. V was pared by 0 bases and J by 2 bases, with 9 bases between. The V gene's germline CDR1 is SGHRS and CDR2 YFSETQ. The CDR3 length is 14 residues. CDR3 sequence: CASSLDRFPYEQYF. Here the CDR3 DNA reads TGCGCCAGCAGCTTGGACAGATTTCCCTACGAGCAGTACTTC.

On this clonotype itself: A much larger clone differs by one base, so this may be a read error. The chain links TRBV5-5 to TRBJ2-5, with D hard to call. CDR3 size: 13 residues. Germline CDR1 is SGHKS and CDR2 is YYEKEE (reference sequence). The CDR3 region is CASSLGGKEAQYF. Here the CDR3 DNA reads TGTGCCAGCAGCTTGGGGGGAAAAGAGGCCCAGTACTTC.

This chain connects TRBV28 to TRBJ2-1, with 12 bases that match TRBD2. This CDR3 contains 15 residues. Losses at the gene ends were 8 bases for V and 3 bases for J; bases not matched to a gene: 5. The germline CDR1 and CDR2 sequences are MDHEN and SYDVKM. The CDR3 reads CASLLAGGNYNEQFF. Here the CDR3 DNA reads TGTGCCAGCCTACTAGCGGGAGGAAACTACAATGAGCAGTTCTTC.

The chain uses TRBV2 and TRBJ2-5; 8 bases fit TRBD2. The assigned J gene may be wrong: the sequence end matches TRBJ2-7 better. CDR1 and CDR2 from the germline V gene are SNHLY and FYNNEI. This CDR3 is built from 15 residues. The CDR3 spells CASKGGGGITYEQYF. CDR3 DNA: TGTGCCAGCAAGGGTGGCGGGGGGATTACCTACGAGCAGTACTTC.

V gene TRBV5-1 combines with J gene TRBJ2-7; the D gene is possibly TRBD2 (6 bases). The J call may not be correct, given that the DNA end is closer to TRBJ2-5. The CDR3 runs 13 residues. Germline V gives CDR1 SGHRS, CDR2 YFSETQ. The CDR3 sequence is CASSLPGLETQYF. CDR3 DNA: TGCGCCAGCAGCTTACCGGGACTAGAGACCCAGTACTTC.

This chain links TRBV2 with TRBJ1-4; 8 bases match TRBD1. Per germline, CDR1 SNHLY and CDR2 FYNNEI. V shed 5 bases and J 7 bases; nucleotides not matched to a gene: 9. The CDR3 extends over 15 amino acids. CDR3 DNA: TGTGCCAGCAGTCCTGACAGGGGTTGGGGTGAAAAACTGTTTTTT. Protein product: CASSPDRGWGEKLFF.

The genes are TRBV12-3 or TRBV12-4 and TRBJ2-1, with D possibly being TRBD1 or TRBD2 (5 bases each). Trimming left V 8 bases short and J 5 bases short, with 7 bases between. The CDR3 has 11 residues. The CDR3 loop reads CASGTDNEQFF. CDR3 in DNA: TGTGCCAGCGGGACGGACAATGAGCAGTTCTTC.

This clonotype was seen a few times. The rearrangement joins TRBV29-1 to TRBJ2-7; possibly TRBD1 for D (6 bases). Germline values: CDR1 SQVTM, CDR2 ANQGSEA. The CDR3 extends over 15 amino acids. The ends were cut back, 5 bases at V and 5 bases at J, with 22 bases in the middle. The CDR3 sequence is CSVSDTGLAVDEQYF. The CDR3 DNA reads as TGCAGCGTTTCCGACACAGGGCTGGCTGTGGACGAGCAGTACTTC.

CDR3 residues: CASSRSGGGKQYF. CDR3 in DNA: TGTGCCAGCAGCCGCAGCGGCGGGGGAAAGCAGTACTTC. The genes are TRBV7-9 and TRBJ2-5; 7 bases are a match to TRBD2. CDR1 SEHNR and CDR2 FQNEAQ come from the germline V gene (reference sequence). The length of the CDR3 is 13 residues. J lost 11 bases, V lost 5 bases, and 11 bases had no gene match.

The rearrangement joins TRBV25-1 to TRBJ1-6; D not resolved. V was shortened by 3 bases and J by 8 bases, with 8 bases between the two germline ends. CDR1 and CDR2 (germline): MGHDK, SYGVNS. The CDR3 loop spans 13 amino acids. The CDR3 DNA follows: TGTGCCAGCAGTGATAGGGCAGATTCACCCCTCCACTTT. Protein sequence: CASSDRADSPLHF.

This clonotype turned up a few times. V and J are TRBV10-3 and TRBJ1-6; TRBD1 might be the D (5 bases). Looked up from germline, CDR1 is ENHRY and CDR2 is SYGVKD. Trimming left V 2 bases short and J 9 bases short, with 8 bases between. There are 13 residues in the CDR3. The CDR3 nucleotides are TGTGCCATCAGTGAGCGAAGGGGTTCACCCCTCCACTTT. It is translated as CAISERRGSPLHF.